Sequencing of this T cell receptor (beta chain) was carried out in a study of blood T cell repertoires in COVID-19. Germline V gene sequence: CDR1 MDHEN, CDR2 SYDVKM. The CDR3 contains 14 residues. The V gene end was trimmed by 5 bases and the J gene end by 7 bases; junction bases not matched to a gene: 6. The table came from immunoSEQ multiplex PCR; TCRdb's copy has only in-frame clones and leaves some out. The profile shows about 240,000 clones, 85% to 90% of them singletons. V is TRBV28 and J is TRBJ1-5, with 9 bases aligning to TRBD1. The origin of this receptor is a man between 60 and 75 years old with acute or convalescent COVID-19. The sequenced sample consisted of peripheral blood. The CDR3 DNA sequence: TGTGCCAGCAGTGAAGACAGGGGGAGGCAGCCCCAGCATTTT. The encoded protein is CASSEDRGRQPQHF.